This entry lists 23 T cell receptor beta chains sequenced from one sample in a study of response to subunit inactivated influenza vaccine. MiXCR, applied by TCRdb to the RT-PCR reads, yields one record per CDR3 protein. This sample has over 650,000 distinct CDR3 sequences, with around 20% found just once. Sequencing used PBMCs from blood, obtained 4 to 6 days after vaccination. The source is a man aged 45-65 years who received an inactivated influenza vaccine.

This rearrangement joins TRBV27 to TRBJ2-7, with TRBD1 identical over 10 bases. With V trimmed by 3 bases and J by 5 bases, 16 bases remained unmatched. Looked up from germline, CDR1 is MNHEY and CDR2 is SMNVEV (reference sequence). This CDR3 has 18 residues. CDR3 amino acids: CASSFSETGGVGIDEQYF. Written as DNA, the CDR3 is TGTGCCAGCAGTTTTTCCGAGACAGGGGGCGTTGGGATTGACGAGCAGTACTTC.

The chain has TRBV6-2 or TRBV6-3 and TRBJ2-1, with 9 bases aligning to TRBD2. The germline CDR1 and CDR2 sequences are MNHEY and SVGEGT. This CDR3 region has 15 residues. The junction had 6 bases not matched to a gene; V was cut back by 5 bases and J by 4 bases. The DNA of the CDR3 is TGTGCCAGCAGTATACTAGCGGGTGTTTACAATGAGCAGTTCTTC. This sequence encodes CASSILAGVYNEQFF.

This clonotype was counted a few times. This chain connects TRBV12-3 or TRBV12-4 to TRBJ1-2, with 9 bases fitting TRBD1. The CDR3 has 16 amino acids. Trimming removed 0 bases from V and 8 bases from J; junction bases left unmatched: 10. The CDR3 DNA is TGTGCCAGCAGTTTAGCGCCGACAGGGGGAAAAGCAGGCTACACCTTC. It yields the protein CASSLAPTGGKAGYTF.

This sequence joins TRBV12-3 or TRBV12-4 and TRBJ2-5; the D gene is possibly TRBD1 (6 bases). V was cut by 4 bases and J by 1 base, with 7 bases left in between. CDR3 length equals 13 residues. CDR3 sequence (DNA): TGTGCCAGCAGTTGGGACACCCAAGAGACCCAGTACTTC. Translated: CASSWDTQETQYF.

This clonotype was counted at least ten times. The chain uses TRBV29-1 and TRBJ2-1; 10 nucleotides align to TRBD2. With 2 bases clipped from V and 5 bases from J, the junction kept 6 bases outside the gene matches. The CDR3 spans 15 residues. Germline loops: CDR1 SQVTM, CDR2 ANQGSEA. For the CDR3, the DNA is TGCAGCGTTGAACTAGCGGGAGATACTAACAATGAGCAGTTCTTC. It translates to CSVELAGDTNNEQFF.

This clonotype was seen a few times. The J gene is TRBJ2-7, the V gene TRBV29-1; TRBD2 agrees at 9 bases. V trimming: 5 bases; J trimming: 7 bases; junction bases outside the gene matches: 9. Germline V gives CDR1 SQVTM, CDR2 ANQGSEA. CDR3 length equals 13 residues. The CDR3 protein is CSVLGGRAREQYF. The CDR3 DNA reads TGCAGCGTTCTAGGCGGGAGGGCGAGAGAGCAGTACTTC.

V usage is TRBV7-7 and J usage is TRBJ2-7, with D possibly being TRBD2 (6 bases). CDR3 length: 14 amino acids. CDR1 is SSHAT and CDR2 is FNYEAQ in the germline V gene (reference sequence). Trimming removed 5 bases at V and 5 bases at J, with 16 bases between. DNA for the CDR3: TGTGCCAGCAGCCCCATGGGGGGAAGGGACGAGCAGTACTTC. It translates to CASSPMGGRDEQYF. Combining the CDR3 with reference TRBV7-7 and TRBJ2-7 gives the whole variable domain GAGVSQSPRYKVTKRGQDVTLRCDPISSHATLYWYQQALGQGPEFLTYFNYEAQPDKSGLPSDRFSAERPEGSISTLTIQRTEQRDSAMYRCASSPMGGRDEQYFGPGTRLTVT.

In its sample, this clonotype was seen many times. The rearrangement uses TRBV28 and TRBJ2-1, with D hard to call. Trimming removed 3 bases at V and 2 bases at J, with 11 bases between. The CDR3 runs to 15 residues. Germline CDR1 reads MDHEN; CDR2 reads SYDVKM. This CDR3 is CASSFRLKTYNEQFF. CDR3 DNA sequence: TGTGCCAGCAGTTTCAGGCTAAAGACCTACAATGAGCAGTTCTTC. Full variable domain (missing parts from reference TRBV28 and TRBJ2-1): DVKVTQSSRYLVKRTGEKVFLECVQDMDHENMFWYRQDPGLGLRLIYFSYDVKMKEKGDIPEGYSVSREKKERFSLILESASTNQTSMYLCASSFRLKTYNEQFFGPGTRLTVL.

This clonotype was counted many times. This chain links TRBV10-3 with TRBJ1-1, with a weak D call TRBD1 (5 bases). Trimming took off 3 bases at V and 1 base at J, with 9 bases between the two ends. The CDR3 contains 14 residues. The germline V gene encodes CDR1 ENHRY and CDR2 SYGVKD. DNA of the CDR3: TGTGCCATCAGTGAACGGGGGGGGAACACTGAAGCTTTCTTT. Protein sequence: CAISERGGNTEAFF.

The chain carries TRBV14 and TRBJ2-7; D may be TRBD2 (6 bases). CDR3 length: 18 amino acids. The ends were cut back, 4 bases at V and 3 bases at J, with 25 bases in the middle. From germline, CDR1 is SGHDN and CDR2 FVKESK. The CDR3 protein is CASSPKIFSAGPFYEQYF. Written as DNA, the CDR3 is TGTGCCAGCAGCCCAAAGATATTTTCGGCGGGACCTTTCTACGAGCAGTACTTC.

The chain couples TRBV7-9 to TRBJ2-3; no clear D gene. Looked up from germline, CDR1 is SEHNR and CDR2 is FQNEAQ (reference sequence). This CDR3 has 15 amino acids. V lost 5 bases, J lost 2 bases, and 14 bases lay in between. The CDR3, as DNA: TGTGCCAGCAGCGGCCACGTGTACGTCACAGATACGCAGTATTTT. Translated, it gives CASSGHVYVTDTQYF.

V gene TRBV5-6 combines with J gene TRBJ2-1, with 8 positions matching TRBD2. The length of the CDR3 is 15 residues. The trim removed 1 base at V and 5 bases at J, leaving 5 bases unmatched. Germline loops: CDR1 SGHDT, CDR2 YYEEEE. The CDR3 region is CASSLTGGLNNEQFF. The CDR3 nucleotides read TGTGCCAGCAGCTTGACGGGGGGGTTGAACAATGAGCAGTTCTTC.

Only a few counts were recorded for this clonotype. This chain links TRBV6-5 with TRBJ1-6, with D hard to call. The V gene lost 8 bases and the J gene lost 6 bases, with 8 bases spanning the gap. CDR1 is MNHEY, CDR2 SVGAGI, per germline. The CDR3 covers 12 residues. The CDR3 DNA reads as TGTGCCAGCTCAGATCCTAATTCACCCCTCCACTTT. Protein product: CASSDPNSPLHF.

This clonotype was seen only a few times. V usage is TRBV27 and J usage is TRBJ2-1, with 11 positions matching TRBD2. Germline V gene sequence: CDR1 MNHEY, CDR2 SMNVEV (reference sequence). Germline trimming cut 1 base from V and 9 bases from J; bases unmatched to any gene: 8. This CDR3 is built from 16 residues. CDR3 nucleotides: TGTGCCAGCAGTTTATATAGCGGGAGGGCCGGGGGTGAGCAGTTCTTC. Translated: CASSLYSGRAGGEQFF.

This chain connects TRBV27 to TRBJ2-7, with 8 bases fitting TRBD2. Germline assignment: CDR1 MNHEY and CDR2 SMNVEV (reference sequence). Trimming removed 5 bases from V and 4 bases from J; junction bases left unmatched: 10. There are 15 residues in the CDR3. The CDR3 region has the DNA TGTGCCAGCAGTCTGTCAGCGGGAGCAAAGTACGAGCAGTACTTC. As protein: CASSLSAGAKYEQYF.

This clonotype was counted only a few times. The CDR3 reads CASSPGTSGSGPYNEQFF. As DNA, the CDR3 is TGCGCCAGCAGTCCCGGGACTAGCGGGAGCGGTCCCTACAATGAGCAGTTCTTC. This chain uses TRBV5-1 with TRBJ2-1; 14 positions agree with TRBD2. The CDR3 is 18 amino acids. The V and J ends lost 5 bases and 2 bases, in that order; junction bases with no gene match: 9. Germline V lookup: CDR1 SGHRS, CDR2 YFSETQ.

CDR3 protein: CSALSENTDTQYF. CDR3 DNA: TGCAGTGCCCTAAGCGAGAACACAGATACGCAGTATTTT. The chain carries TRBV20-1 and TRBJ2-3; D not certain. V was trimmed by 6 bases and J by 2 bases, leaving 12 bases between them. Germline CDR1 is DFQATT and CDR2 is SNEGSKA (reference sequence). The CDR3 runs to 13 residues.

The chain recombines TRBV7-2 with TRBJ2-2; D possibly corresponds to TRBD2 (5 bases). The CDR3 is made up of 14 amino acids. Germline-derived CDR1 and CDR2 are SGHTA and FQGNSA. The germline V and J ends were trimmed by 6 bases and 4 bases, with 12 bases remaining between them. CDR3 loop: CASRGGQFTGELFF. The CDR3 coding sequence is TGTGCCAGCAGGGGCGGGCAGTTCACCGGGGAGCTGTTTTTT.

This clonotype came up a few times. V and J are TRBV5-1 and TRBJ2-7; 7 bases are a match to TRBD1. V trimming: 1 base; J trimming: 4 bases; junction bases outside the gene matches: 8. CDR3 size: 15 residues. Germline V CDR1 and CDR2: SGHRS, YFSETQ. CDR3 sequence reads: CASSLTGTDIYEQYF. The CDR3 nucleotides read TGCGCCAGCAGCTTGACGGGGACAGATATATACGAGCAGTACTTC.

The chain has TRBV5-1 and TRBJ2-5; D perhaps matches TRBD1 (6 bases). Trimming removed 7 bases from V and 4 bases from J, with 14 bases in between. Germline values: CDR1 SGHRS, CDR2 YFSETQ. The CDR3 is made up of 13 amino acids. CDR3 in DNA: TGCGCCAGCGTTGGGGGCGCGGGAGAGACCCAGTACTTC. Translating it yields CASVGGAGETQYF.

The chain is built from TRBV3-1 and TRBJ2-1, with 12 bases aligning to TRBD2. Trimming took 1 base from V and 1 from J; bases not matched to a gene: 8. CDR1 is LGHDT and CDR2 is YNNKEL in the germline V gene (reference sequence). The CDR3 sequence is 19 residues long. Here the CDR3 reads CASSQVLTSGRGSYNEQFF. The CDR3 DNA reads TGTGCCAGCAGCCAAGTTTTGACTAGCGGGAGAGGTTCCTACAATGAGCAGTTCTTC.

The rearrangement links TRBV20-1 to TRBJ2-7; 8 bases are shared with TRBD2. V lost 3 bases, J lost 5 bases, and 12 bases stayed unmatched. In germline, CDR1 is DFQATT, CDR2 SNEGSKA (reference sequence). CDR3 length: 15 residues. Here the CDR3 DNA reads TGCAGTGCTAGCCCCTTGGGCGGGGGGATCGACGAGCAGTACTTC. Its translation is CSASPLGGGIDEQYF.

This clonotype was seen a handful of times. The chain has TRBV7-9 and TRBJ1-1; D gene unclear. The CDR3 contains 17 residues. Trimming pared 0 bases from V and 1 base from J, leaving 15 bases between. Germline V CDR1 and CDR2: SEHNR, FQNEAQ (reference sequence). The CDR3 region is CASSLAFEGPTNTEAFF. The CDR3 DNA follows: TGTGCCAGCAGCTTAGCGTTTGAGGGTCCAACGAACACTGAAGCTTTCTTT. Together with reference TRBV7-9 and TRBJ1-1, the CDR3 gives the full variable domain: DTGVSQNPRHKITKRGQNVTFRCDPISEHNRLYWYRQTLGQGPEFLTYFQNEAQLEKSRLLSDRFSAERPKGSFSTLEIQRTEQGDSAMYLCASSLAFEGPTNTEAFFGQGTRLTVV.